A few counts support the clone carrying this TCR beta chain. This entry belongs to a study of blood T cell repertoires in COVID-19. Using immunoSEQ multiplex PCR, the repertoire was profiled, and TCRdb retains in-frame clones only, with some absent. The data hold 360,000 or so clones, with around four fifths observed a single time. V was cut by 5 bases and J by 2 bases, with 15 bases left in between. This CDR3 has 15 amino acids. Germline assignment: CDR1 LNHDA and CDR2 SQIVND (reference sequence). Source material: PBMCs or T cells enriched from blood (not recorded which). The receptor was derived from a woman aged 45-65 years who had recovered from COVID-19. The chain carries TRBV19 and TRBJ1-2; maybe TRBD1 (6 bases). CDR3 sequence: CASSSPRGLNYGYTF. The CDR3 DNA reads TGTGCCAGTAGTTCCCCGCGGGGGCTGAACTATGGCTACACCTTC.